These T cell receptor beta chains were read from a single sample in a study of CD8+CD57+ T cells in acquired aplastic anemia. TCRdb passed the reads through MiXCR, listing each CDR3 protein once. The repertoire holds more than 150,000 distinct CDR3 sequences, with 48% as singletons. The material sequenced was sorted CD4+, CD8+, or CD8+CD57+ T cells (not recorded which) from PBMCs. The receptors were sampled from a human donor with aplastic anemia. Both conserved end residues are part of each CDR3. The D gene is left open where the match is weak. Part of the rows lack a size; the others show once, few, many or a class for expanded clones.

V gene	D gene	clone size	J gene	CDR3 protein	CDR3 DNA
TRBV14	-	many	TRBJ2-3	CASSQNSAGLTDTQYF	TGTGCCAGCAGCCAAAATTCGGCGGGTCTCACAGATACGCAGTATTTT
TRBV7-9	-	-	TRBJ1-6	CASSIDSSYNSPLHF	TGTGCCAGCAGCATAGACAGCTCCTATAATTCACCCCTCCACTTT
TRBV11-1	-	-	TRBJ2-3	CASSFRSGPTDTQYF	TGTGCCAGCAGCTTTAGAAGCGGGCCCACAGATACGCAGTATTTT
TRBV7-2	-	-	TRBJ1-2	CASSLMRVNYGYTF	TGTGCCAGCAGCTTGATGAGGGTTAACTATGGCTACACCTTC
TRBV10-3	-	many	TRBJ2-3	CAITGTLPTDTQYF	TGTGCCATCACCGGGACTTTGCCCACAGATACGCAGTATTTT
TRBV19	TRBD2	few	TRBJ2-7	CASSIAPGGTYEQYF	TGTGCCAGTAGTATCGCGCCCGGGGGGACCTACGAGCAGTACTTC
TRBV20-1	TRBD2	-	TRBJ2-5	CSAGGSGGRAETQYF	TGCAGTGCAGGCGGTAGCGGGGGAAGAGCAGAGACCCAGTACTTC
TRBV7-9	-	few	TRBJ2-7	CASSPLEGYEQYF	TGCGCCAGCAGCCCGTTGGAGGGTTACGAGCAGTACTTC
TRBV25-1	TRBD1	-	TRBJ1-5	CASSQDRVGNQPQHF	TGTGCCAGCAGCCAAGACAGGGTCGGCAATCAGCCCCAGCATTTT
TRBV6-1	TRBD1	-	TRBJ2-1	CASGRDRGLYNEQFF	TGTGCCAGCGGCCGGGACAGGGGGCTGTACAATGAGCAGTTCTTC
TRBV2	-	-	TRBJ2-7	CASSEFSGAKGYEQYF	TGTGCCAGCAGTGAATTCTCAGGGGCGAAGGGTTACGAGCAGTACTTC
TRBV2	TRBD1	-	TRBJ2-5	CAIGDREETQYF	TGTGCCATCGGGGACAGGGAAGAGACCCAGTACTTC
TRBV19	-	many	TRBJ2-7	CASSIGWTPGRGEQYF	TGTGCCAGTAGTATCGGGTGGACGCCTGGCCGCGGCGAGCAGTACTTC
TRBV29-1	-	few	TRBJ1-2	CSVGGTANYGYTF	TGCAGCGTCGGAGGAACAGCGAACTATGGCTACACCTTC
TRBV5-4	TRBD2	-	TRBJ2-1	CASSLRASGGYEQFF	TGTGCCAGCAGCTTGAGGGCTAGCGGGGGGTACGAGCAGTTCTTC
TRBV18	TRBD1	-	TRBJ2-7	CASSLTGAAGNEQYF	TGTGCCAGCTCCCTCACAGGGGCCGCGGGTAACGAGCAGTACTTC
TRBV24-1	-	-	TRBJ2-3	CATSDFGGHTDTQYF	TGTGCCACCAGTGATTTTGGGGGGCACACAGATACGCAGTATTTT
TRBV12-3/TRBV12-4	-	-	TRBJ1-2	CASSLGTGYTF	TGTGCCAGCAGTTTAGGTACGGGCTACACCTTC
TRBV10-1	-	-	TRBJ2-5	CASSESGAGKETQYF	TGCGCCAGCAGTGAGTCGGGGGCCGGCAAGGAGACCCAGTACTTC
TRBV6-4	-	many	TRBJ2-2	CASSDRDTGELFF	TGTGCCAGCAGTGACAGGGACACCGGGGAGCTGTTTTTT
TRBV20-1	-	-	TRBJ1-2	CSARDRGRALNYGYTF	TGCAGTGCTAGAGATAGGGGCAGGGCTCTTAACTATGGCTACACCTTC
TRBV2	-	few	TRBJ1-5	CASSPFGSNQPQHF	TGTGCCAGCAGCCCCTTCGGGAGCAATCAGCCCCAGCATTTT
TRBV19	-	-	TRBJ1-6	CASSMGSGFQPLHF	TGTGCCAGTAGTATGGGATCAGGGTTTCAGCCCCTCCACTTT
TRBV29-1	-	once	TRBJ1-2	CSPMEASGYTF	TGCAGCCCCATGGAGGCCTCTGGCTACACCTTC
TRBV20-1	-	many	TRBJ1-6	CSARDKGSSYNSPLHF	TGCAGTGCTAGAGATAAGGGTAGCTCCTATAATTCACCCCTCCACTTT
TRBV7-2	-	-	TRBJ1-3	CASSLEPGNTIYF	TGTGCCAGCAGCTTAGAACCGGGAAACACCATATATTTT
TRBV7-3	TRBD2	-	TRBJ2-1	CASSLKPRLAGATNEQFF	TGTGCCAGCAGCTTAAAGCCCCGGCTAGCGGGGGCTACCAATGAGCAGTTCTTC
TRBV20-1	-	few	TRBJ2-7	CSAGGSYEQYF	TGCAGTGCTGGTGGATCCTACGAGCAGTACTTC
TRBV12-3/TRBV12-4	TRBD1	many	TRBJ1-4	CASSRGQGIEKLFF	TGTGCCAGCAGTCGGGGACAGGGAATTGAAAAACTGTTTTTT
TRBV11-3	-	many	TRBJ2-1	CASSLDITINEQFF	TGTGCCAGCAGCTTAGATATTACCATCAATGAGCAGTTCTTC
TRBV5-1	TRBD2	many	TRBJ2-7	CASSLGASGGEQYF	TGCGCCAGCAGCTTGGGCGCTAGCGGGGGTGAGCAGTACTTC
TRBV19	TRBD2	many	TRBJ2-7	CASKPGTSSDEQYF	TGTGCCAGTAAACCCGGGACTAGTAGCGACGAGCAGTACTTC
TRBV12-3/TRBV12-4	TRBD1	many	TRBJ1-5	CASRGTGDQPQHF	TGTGCCAGCAGGGGGACAGGGGATCAGCCCCAGCATTTT
TRBV5-1	TRBD1	once	TRBJ1-1	CASSLDTGTGGTEAFF	TGCGCCAGCAGCCTCGATACGGGGACAGGGGGCACTGAAGCTTTCTTT
TRBV3-1	-	-	TRBJ2-4	CASSQAGTKNIQYF	TGTGCCAGCAGCCAGGCCGGGACCAAAAACATTCAGTACTTC
TRBV11-1	-	-	TRBJ1-3	CASSSTREFVGNTIYF	TGTGCCAGCAGCTCAACTCGGGAGTTCGTTGGAAACACCATATATTTT
TRBV30	-	many	TRBJ1-6	CAWRGWSSYNSPLHF	TGTGCCTGGAGGGGGTGGAGCTCCTATAATTCACCCCTCCACTTT
TRBV19	TRBD1	-	TRBJ1-1	CASRAGGVNTEAFF	TGTGCCAGTAGGGCAGGGGGAGTAAACACTGAAGCTTTCTTT
TRBV5-1	TRBD2	many	TRBJ2-7	CASATGTSTYEQYF	TGCGCCAGCGCGACCGGGACTAGTACCTACGAGCAGTACTTC
TRBV7-3	-	-	TRBJ2-1	CASSLARTPRGEQFF	TGTGCCAGCAGCTTAGCTAGGACTCCCCGGGGTGAGCAGTTCTTC
TRBV30	-	-	TRBJ1-1	CAWSIQGYRAFF	TGTGCCTGGAGTATCCAGGGGTACCGAGCTTTCTTT
TRBV25-1	-	-	TRBJ1-4	CASSEPGEKLFF	TGTGCCAGCAGTGAACCGGGTGAAAAACTGTTTTTT
TRBV2	-	-	TRBJ2-7	CASASEQYF	TGTGCCAGCGCATCCGAGCAGTACTTC
TRBV5-6	-	-	TRBJ2-3	CASSVGLATQYF	TGTGCCAGCAGCGTGGGTCTCGCGACGCAGTATTTT
TRBV7-3	-	-	TRBJ2-2	CASSLVAGNTGELFF	TGTGCCAGCAGCTTAGTAGCTGGAAACACCGGGGAGCTGTTTTTT
TRBV11-2	-	-	TRBJ2-7	CASSLVIQNYEQYF	TGTGCCAGCAGCTTAGTGATCCAGAACTACGAGCAGTACTTC
TRBV7-9	TRBD1	-	TRBJ2-7	CASSSAGTGFYEQYF	TGTGCCAGCAGCTCCGCCGGGACAGGGTTCTACGAGCAGTACTTC